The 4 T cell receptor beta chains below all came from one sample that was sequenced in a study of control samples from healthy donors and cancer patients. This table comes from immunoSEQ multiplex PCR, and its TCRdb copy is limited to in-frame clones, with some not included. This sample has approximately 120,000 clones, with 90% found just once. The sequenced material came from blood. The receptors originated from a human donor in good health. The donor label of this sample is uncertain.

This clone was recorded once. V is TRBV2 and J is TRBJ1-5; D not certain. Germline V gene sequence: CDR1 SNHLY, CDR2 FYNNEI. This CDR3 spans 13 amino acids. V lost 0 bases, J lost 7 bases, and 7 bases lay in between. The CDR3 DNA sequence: TGTGCCAGCAGTGAAGCGCAGTGGCAGCCCCAGCATTTT. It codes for CASSEAQWQPQHF.

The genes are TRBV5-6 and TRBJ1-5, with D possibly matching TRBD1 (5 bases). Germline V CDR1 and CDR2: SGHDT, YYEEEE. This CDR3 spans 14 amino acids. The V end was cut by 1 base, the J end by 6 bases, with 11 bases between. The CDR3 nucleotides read TGTGCCAGCAGCTTGAAGGGGCTTCGTCAGCCCCAGCATTTT. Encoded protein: CASSLKGLRQPQHF.

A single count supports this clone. This chain's CDR3 is CASGVLAGILHF. In DNA, the CDR3 is TGTGCCAGCGGGGTACTAGCCGGGATCCTCCACTTT. V is TRBV7-2 and J is TRBJ1-6; D is undetermined. Trimming cost V 8 bases and J 15 bases, with 17 bases left between them. CDR3 length: 12 residues. The germline V gene has CDR1 SGHTA and CDR2 FQGNSA.

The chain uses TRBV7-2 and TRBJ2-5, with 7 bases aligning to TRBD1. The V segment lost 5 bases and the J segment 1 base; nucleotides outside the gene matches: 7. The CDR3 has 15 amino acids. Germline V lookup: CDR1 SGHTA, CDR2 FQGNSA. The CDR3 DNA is TGTGCCAGCAGCCGGGACAGCATTCCCCAAGAGACCCAGTACTTC. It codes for CASSRDSIPQETQYF.